This record looks at one T cell receptor (beta chain) sequence and its context. What it binds is unknown. This entry is derived from a study of OX40 agonist ivuxolimab in advanced cancers. Across the study: Participants averaged around 60 years of age (range about 23 to 79) and were over 75% male. Three partial responders included one hepatocellular carcinoma patient and two cutaneous melanoma patients.

Study-wide results and limits: Mean expanded clone counts were higher in CD8+ than CD4+ T cells.

Trimming removed 0 bases at V and 15 bases at J, with 17 bases between. From germline, CDR1 is SQVTM and CDR2 ANQGSEA. The CDR3 is 13 residues long. The method was immunoSEQ multiplex PCR; TCRdb's version includes in-frame clones alone and lacks a portion of them. This sample has some 80,000 clones, with roughly 89% found just once. Exclusion of a patient followed from autoimmune disease history or systemic immunosuppression. The receptor's source is an adult with an advanced solid tumor such as melanoma, head and neck, liver or kidney cancer. The sequenced sample was CD4+ or CD8+ T cells sorted from blood, obtained in a trial of the OX40 agonist ivuxolimab. The V gene is TRBV29-1, the J gene TRBJ1-4; D might be TRBD1 (5 bases). CDR3 bases: TGCAGCGTTGAAGATTTGAGGGGCGGAGGAGTGTTTTTT. Its translation: CSVEDLRGGGVFF.